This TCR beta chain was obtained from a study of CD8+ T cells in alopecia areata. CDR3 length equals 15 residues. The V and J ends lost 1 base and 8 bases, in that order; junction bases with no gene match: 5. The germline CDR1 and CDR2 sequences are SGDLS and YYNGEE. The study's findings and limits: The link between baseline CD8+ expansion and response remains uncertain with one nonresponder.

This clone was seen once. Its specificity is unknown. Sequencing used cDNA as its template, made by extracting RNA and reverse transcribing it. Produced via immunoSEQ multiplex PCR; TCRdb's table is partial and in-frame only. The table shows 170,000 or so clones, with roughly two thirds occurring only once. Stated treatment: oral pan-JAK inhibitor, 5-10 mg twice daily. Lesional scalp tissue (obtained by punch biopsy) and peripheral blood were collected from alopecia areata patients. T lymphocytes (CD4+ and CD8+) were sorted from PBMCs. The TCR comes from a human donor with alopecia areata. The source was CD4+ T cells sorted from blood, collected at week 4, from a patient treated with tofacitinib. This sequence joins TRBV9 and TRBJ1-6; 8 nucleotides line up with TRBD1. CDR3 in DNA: TGTGCCAGCAGCGTATTGGAGACAGGGGATTCACCCCTCCACTTT. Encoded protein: CASSVLETGDSPLHF.